Following are 15 T cell receptor beta chains from one sample sequenced in a study of T cell responses to AZD1222 COVID-19 vaccine. TCRdb keeps only in-frame clones here, not all; method: immunoSEQ multiplex PCR. In the table there are some 130,000 clones, about 87% of which are singletons. The material sequenced was peripheral blood, taken on day 0 of AZD1222 vaccination. Source of these receptors: an adult in good health.

V and J are TRBV4-2 and TRBJ2-7; D remains ambiguous. Per the germline V gene, CDR1 is LGHNA and CDR2 is YNFKEQ. The CDR3 sequence is 14 residues long. V was cut by 0 bases and J by 4 bases, with 10 bases left in between. This chain's CDR3 is CASSQDGRGYEQYF. DNA for the CDR3: TGTGCCAGCAGCCAAGATGGCAGAGGTTACGAGCAGTACTTC.

This clone came up once. The chain uses TRBV6-6 and TRBJ1-4, with 8 bases fitting TRBD1. CDR1 MNHNY and CDR2 SVGAGI come from the germline V gene (reference sequence). Unmatched junction bases numbered 19, after V lost 5 bases and J lost 8 bases. This CDR3 region has 18 residues. The CDR3 is CASSRNQFSGTGGEKLFF. CDR3 DNA: TGTGCCAGCAGTCGAAATCAATTCTCCGGGACAGGCGGGGAAAAACTGTTTTTT.

This chain joins TRBV19 and TRBJ1-1, with TRBD1 matching 11 bases. J gave up 0 bases and V 5 bases, and 8 bases lay outside the gene matches. Germline assignment: CDR1 LNHDA and CDR2 SQIVND (reference sequence). CDR3 size: 17 residues. The CDR3 region is CASSRDRTGGLNTEAFF. The CDR3, as DNA: TGTGCCAGTAGTCGAGACAGGACAGGGGGCTTGAACACTGAAGCTTTCTTT.

The CDR3 bases are TGTGCCACCAGTGACCCTATAGCGGGACAACACTTGAACACCGGGGAGCTGTTTTTT. Translated: CATSDPIAGQHLNTGELFF. The chain has TRBV24-1 and TRBJ2-2; 8 bases are shared with TRBD2. The CDR3 extends over 19 amino acids. Trimming removed 4 bases from V and 1 base from J; junction bases left unmatched: 13. CDR1 and CDR2 from the germline V gene are KGHDR and SFDVKD.

This chain links TRBV18 with TRBJ1-2; 7 nucleotides agree with TRBD1. Germline V gene sequence: CDR1 KGHSH, CDR2 LQKENI. This CDR3 spans 13 amino acids. V was pared by 0 bases and J by 7 bases, with 2 bases of the junction left unmatched. This chain's CDR3 is CASSPPDRAGYTF. The CDR3 DNA reads as TGTGCCAGCTCACCACCCGACAGGGCTGGCTACACCTTC.

V is TRBV10-1 and J is TRBJ1-2, with no clear D. V gave up 3 bases and J gave up 1 base, with 6 bases separating them. Per germline, CDR1 WNHNN and CDR2 SYGVQD (reference sequence). The CDR3 extends over 13 amino acids. In DNA form, the CDR3 reads TGCGCCAGCAGTGAACAGAGTAACTATGGCTACACCTTC. Translation: CASSEQSNYGYTF.

The chain links TRBV6-2 or TRBV6-3 to TRBJ1-4; tentatively, D is TRBD1 (6 bases). The V and J ends lost 5 bases and 0 bases respectively, with 10 bases between them. CDR3 size: 15 residues. Germline V gene data show CDR1 as MNHEY and CDR2 as SVGEGT. The CDR3 DNA reads TGTGCCAGCAGTCCGGACAGTGCAACTAATGAAAAACTGTTTTTT. It translates to CASSPDSATNEKLFF.

CDR3 amino acids: CASTPGTGAHYGYTF. CDR3 sequence (DNA): TGTGCCAGCACCCCCGGGACAGGGGCCCACTATGGCTACACCTTC. This chain connects TRBV3-1 (or the pseudogene TRBV3-2) to TRBJ1-2; TRBD1 aligns across 10 bases. V shed 7 bases and J 3 bases; nucleotides not matched to a gene: 8. Germline CDR1 LGHDT, CDR2 YNNKEL (reference sequence). This CDR3 is built from 15 residues.

The J gene is TRBJ2-5, the V gene TRBV11-3; 13 bases map to TRBD2. The CDR3 has 15 residues. V lost 5 bases to trimming and J lost 5 bases; unmatched junction nucleotides: 5. The germline CDR1 and CDR2 sequences are SGHNT and YENEEA. This chain's CDR3 is CASSTTSGRHETQYF. DNA of the CDR3: TGTGCCAGCAGCACGACTAGCGGGAGGCACGAGACCCAGTACTTC.

This clone has a single count. Sequence at one end of the junction differs from germline and may be a read error. V and J are TRBV25-1 and TRBJ1-4, with D hard to call. CDR1 and CDR2 (germline): MGHDK, SYGVNS. The CDR3 loop spans 13 amino acids. The DNA of the CDR3 is TGTGCCGGCAGTGAATGGGCCAGGGAAAAACTGTTTTTT. Protein: CAGSEWAREKLFF.

This clone has just one count. The V gene is TRBV13, the J gene TRBJ1-1; D uncertain. V gave up 3 bases and J gave up 6 bases, with 8 bases separating them. The CDR3 consists of 12 residues. Germline V gene lookup returns CDR1 PRHDT and CDR2 FYEKMQ (reference sequence). CDR3 bases: TGTGCCAGCAGCTTCGGCCAGTCTGAAGCTTTCTTT. It yields the protein CASSFGQSEAFF. The full variable domain, its missing parts supplied by reference TRBV13 and TRBJ1-1, is AAGVIQSPRHLIKEKRETATLKCYPIPRHDTVYWYQQGPGQDPQFLISFYEKMQSDKGSIPDRFSAQQFSDYHSELNMSSLELGDSALYFCASSFGQSEAFFGQGTRLTVV.

The chain carries TRBV9 and TRBJ1-1; 7 bases line up with TRBD1. After removal of 0 bases from V and 9 bases from J, the junction contained 2 bases not matched to a gene. Germline V gene data show CDR1 as SGDLS and CDR2 as YYNGEE. The CDR3 length is 12 residues. For the CDR3, the DNA is TGTGCCAGCAGCGTAGGGACAGGTCAAGCTTTCTTT. Translating gives CASSVGTGQAFF. Drawing the rest from reference TRBV9 and TRBJ1-1, the complete variable domain is DSGVTQTPKHLITATGQRVTLRCSPRSGDLSVYWYQQSLDQGLQFLIQYYNGEERAKGNILERFSAQQFPDLHSELNLSSLELGDSALYFCASSVGTGQAFFGQGTRLTVV.

The table lists this clone with a count of one. The rearrangement uses TRBV13 and TRBJ2-3, with D uncertain. From germline, CDR1 is PRHDT and CDR2 FYEKMQ (reference sequence). Deletions cut 0 bases from V and 6 bases from J, with 4 bases between. The CDR3 is made up of 12 amino acids. The CDR3 loop reads CASSLGRDTQYF. CDR3 bases: TGTGCCAGCAGCTTAGGTCGGGATACGCAGTATTTT.

In this sample, this clone turned up a few times. The J gene is TRBJ1-2, the V gene TRBV28, with a possible D match to TRBD1 (5 bases). V lost 8 bases, J lost 4 bases, and 8 bases lay in between. Germline V gene lookup returns CDR1 MDHEN and CDR2 SYDVKM. The CDR3 is made up of 11 amino acids. In nucleotides, the CDR3 is TGTGCCAGCGGGGGTAGCTATGGCTACACCTTC. Protein product: CASGGSYGYTF.

This CDR3 is CASSPSRSYGYTF. The DNA of the CDR3 is TGTGCCAGCAGTCCGTCCAGGAGCTATGGCTACACCTTC. V is TRBV6-2 or TRBV6-3 and J is TRBJ1-2; D remains ambiguous. This CDR3 is built from 13 residues. Germline CDR1 MNHEY, CDR2 SVGEGT. V lost 5 bases and J lost 4, with 11 bases in between.